These T cell receptor beta chains were read from a single sample in a study of blood T cells in healthy people across ages. TCRdb ran MiXCR on the 5' RACE reads and lists one entry per CDR3 protein. Of about 680,000 distinct CDR3 sequences detected, roughly 49% appear once; the ten largest clones hold around a third. Source material: blood. The receptor source for this set is a woman aged 55-69 years in good health. Both conserved end residues are part of each CDR3. Each record gives: D gene, clone size, V gene, J gene, CDR3 protein, CDR3 DNA. The D gene is left open where the match is weak. Expanded clones are given a class, and other clones once, few, many or no size at all.

>.|.|TRBV28|TRBJ2-2
CASSFTGPTGELFF
TGTGCCAGCAGTTTTACAGGCCCCACCGGGGAGCTGTTTTTT
>.|few|TRBV18|TRBJ2-3
CASSPGAGRFAYF
TGTGCCAGCTCACCAGGGGCAGGAAGATTTGCGTATTTT
>TRBD2|few|TRBV7-6|TRBJ2-2
CASRGGSDTGELFF
TGTGCCAGCAGGGGGGGGTCGGACACCGGGGAGCTGTTTTTT
>.|.|TRBV12-3/TRBV12-4|TRBJ2-7
CASSLYGRVTYEQYF
TGTGCCAGCAGTTTATACGGCAGGGTAACCTACGAGCAGTACTTC
>.|.|TRBV18|TRBJ2-5
CASSLRPLETQYF
TGTGCCAGCTCACTTAGGCCTCTGGAGACCCAGTACTTC
>TRBD1|few|TRBV4-3|TRBJ1-4
CASSQDRGSKKLFF
TGCGCCAGCAGCCAAGACAGGGGGAGTAAAAAACTGTTTTTT
>TRBD2|.|TRBV12-3/TRBV12-4|TRBJ2-1
CASIIGTSWGEQFF
TGTGCCAGCATCATAGGGACTAGCTGGGGTGAGCAGTTCTTC
>.|few|TRBV4-3|TRBJ2-7
CASSQRIADPSYEQYF
TGCGCCAGCAGCCAGAGGATAGCGGACCCATCCTACGAGCAGTACTTC
>TRBD1|.|TRBV20-1|TRBJ1-5
CSASLRGISNQPQHF
TGCAGTGCTAGTCTCAGGGGGATTAGCAATCAGCCCCAGCATTTT
>.|.|TRBV29-1|TRBJ2-2
CSVSKGQNTGELFF
TGCAGCGTTTCCAAGGGCCAGAACACCGGGGAGCTGTTTTTT
>.|few|TRBV7-2|TRBJ2-3
CASSLFQGATDTQYF
TGTGCCAGCAGCTTATTTCAGGGAGCAACAGATACGCAGTATTTT
>.|few|TRBV13|TRBJ1-2
CASSLYRAYGYTF
TGTGCCAGCAGCTTATACCGCGCTTATGGCTACACCTTC
>.|.|TRBV28|TRBJ2-6
CASIPRRGRVANVLTF
TGTGCCAGCATCCCCCGTCGGGGGCGGGTAGCCAACGTCCTGACTTTC
>.|.|TRBV11-1|TRBJ2-1
CASSLASRASGGGSSYNEQFF
TGTGCCAGCAGCTTAGCGAGCAGGGCTAGCGGAGGGGGGAGCTCCTACAATGAGCAGTTCTTC
>.|few|TRBV2|TRBJ1-2
CASRREASLLGYTF
TGTGCCAGCAGGCGGGAGGCTTCTCTGCTTGGCTACACCTTC
>.|.|TRBV6-6|TRBJ2-7
CASSYSDRLSSYEQYF
TGTGCCAGCAGTTACTCCGACAGGCTGAGCTCCTACGAGCAGTACTTC
>.|.|TRBV4-3|TRBJ2-4
CASSHSPAGKNIQYF
TGCGCCAGCAGCCACTCCCCGGCGGGCAAAAACATTCAGTACTTC
>TRBD1|.|TRBV30|TRBJ2-6
CASGTGSSGANVLTF
TGTGCCTCCGGGACAGGGAGCTCTGGGGCCAACGTCCTGACTTTC
>TRBD1|few|TRBV10-3|TRBJ2-7
CAISEPGQGRYEQYF
TGTGCCATCAGTGAACCGGGACAGGGTAGGTACGAGCAGTACTTC
>.|.|TRBV14|TRBJ2-2
CASGTRSQDTGELFF
TGTGCCAGCGGGACCAGGAGCCAGGACACCGGGGAGCTGTTTTTT
>TRBD2|.|TRBV7-2|TRBJ2-3
CVSSLLGLAGDTQYF
TGTGTCAGCAGCCTATTAGGACTAGCTGGAGATACGCAGTATTTT
>.|.|TRBV7-2|TRBJ2-3
CASSSERGYRADTQYF
TGTGCCAGCAGCTCAGAAAGGGGGTACAGAGCAGATACGCAGTATTTT
>TRBD2|few|TRBV12-3/TRBV12-4|TRBJ2-1
CASSPRLAGGKQFF
TGTGCCAGCAGCCCTCGACTAGCGGGAGGGAAGCAGTTCTTC
>.|few|TRBV29-1|TRBJ2-7
CSVERSLGEEQYF
TGCAGCGTTGAAAGGTCCCTCGGGGAGGAGCAGTACTTC
>TRBD1|.|TRBV20-1|TRBJ1-5
CSALGQGGQPQHF
TGCAGTGCTTTGGGACAGGGGGGTCAGCCCCAGCATTTT
>TRBD2|.|TRBV2|TRBJ2-1
CASSATGTSDNEQFF
TGTGCCAGCAGTGCCACCGGGACTAGCGACAATGAGCAGTTCTTC
>.|.|TRBV29-1|TRBJ2-1
CSVRPGPPNQETQFF
TGCAGCGTGAGACCAGGGCCACCAAACCAAGAGACCCAGTTCTTC
>.|few|TRBV18|TRBJ1-5
CASSHYRDNQPQHF
TGTGCCAGCTCACACTACAGGGACAATCAGCCCCAGCATTTT
>.|few|TRBV28|TRBJ1-6
CASSLRTPYSPLHF
TGTGCCAGCAGCCTCAGGACCCCCTATTCACCCCTCCACTTT
>TRBD1|.|TRBV11-3|TRBJ2-7
CASSFGQGTGYEQYF
TGTGCCAGCAGCTTCGGACAGGGGACTGGGTACGAGCAGTACTTC
>.|.|TRBV9|TRBJ2-1
CASSFDGGGPYNEQFF
TGTGCCAGCAGTTTTGATGGAGGGGGGCCCTACAATGAGCAGTTCTTC
>.|.|TRBV4-3|TRBJ2-4
CASSHSFRVAELAKNIQYF
TGCGCCAGCAGCCACTCCTTTCGGGTAGCGGAACTAGCCAAAAACATTCAGTACTTC
>.|.|TRBV6-6|TRBJ2-7
CASSYGRCSYEQYF
TGTGCCAGCAGTTACGGGCGGTGCTCCTACGAGCAGTACTTC
>TRBD2|few|TRBV20-1|TRBJ2-5
CSAPRLRGMETQYF
TGCAGTGCCCCCCGGTTGCGGGGGATGGAGACCCAGTACTTC
>TRBD2|.|TRBV5-1|TRBJ2-3
CASGEGDTQYF
TGCGCCAGCGGGGAGGGGGATACGCAGTATTTT
>TRBD2|.|TRBV5-6|TRBJ2-7
CASWGGGSSYEQYF
TGTGCCAGCTGGGGCGGGGGAAGCTCCTACGAGCAGTACTTC
>.|few|TRBV21-1|TRBJ2-6
CASRAGDTRDSGANVLTF
TGTGCCAGCAGAGCGGGGGACACCCGAGACTCTGGGGCCAACGTCCTGACTTTC
>.|.|TRBV28|TRBJ2-2
CASRNLITGELFF
TGTGCCAGCCGCAACCTGATCACCGGGGAGCTGTTTTTT
>TRBD2|few|TRBV6-2/TRBV6-3|TRBJ2-1
CASSPGLGYNEQFF
TGTGCCAGCAGCCCAGGACTAGGTTACAATGAGCAGTTCTTC
>.|.|TRBV7-2|TRBJ2-5
CASRANIQETQYF
TGTGCCAGCAGAGCGAACATCCAAGAGACCCAGTACTTC
>TRBD2|.|TRBV6-2/TRBV6-3|TRBJ2-1
CASNPRGTSGSSEQFF
TGTGCCAGCAACCCAAGGGGGACTAGCGGGAGTAGCGAGCAGTTCTTC
>TRBD2|.|TRBV9|TRBJ2-1
CASSVDGLAGDNEQFF
TGTGCCAGCAGCGTAGATGGACTAGCGGGAGACAATGAGCAGTTCTTC
>TRBD1|.|TRBV20-1|TRBJ2-7
CSATGQGLSYEQYF
TGCAGTGCGACAGGACAGGGCCTTTCCTACGAGCAGTACTTC
>TRBD2|.|TRBV9|TRBJ2-5
CASSVGGRNQETQYF
TGTGCCAGCAGCGTGGGCGGGAGGAACCAAGAGACCCAGTACTTC
>TRBD2|.|TRBV6-1|TRBJ2-7
CASRAGTSIYEQYF
TGTGCCAGCAGGGCCGGGACTAGCATCTACGAGCAGTACTTC
>.|.|TRBV6-1|TRBJ1-6
CASSEKRNSPLHF
TGTGCCAGCAGTGAAAAAAGGAATTCACCCCTCCACTTT
>TRBD1|.|TRBV7-2|TRBJ2-4
CASSFGIQGAWVKNIQYF
TGTGCCAGCAGCTTTGGGATACAGGGGGCGTGGGTCAAAAACATTCAGTACTTC
>.|.|TRBV12-3/TRBV12-4|TRBJ2-6
CASSLRQGPGANVLTF
TGTGCCAGCAGTTTACGGCAGGGCCCCGGGGCCAACGTCCTGACTTTC
>.|.|TRBV29-1|TRBJ2-7
CSVGRDREQYF
TGCAGCGTTGGCCGCGATCGCGAGCAGTACTTC
>.|few|TRBV6-5|TRBJ2-7
CASSYRGERYEQYF
TGTGCCAGCAGTTACAGAGGGGAGCGCTACGAGCAGTACTTC
>TRBD2|.|TRBV6-1|TRBJ2-1
CASSEGLAGLEQFF
TGTGCCAGCAGTGAGGGACTAGCGGGATTGGAGCAGTTCTTC
>.|.|TRBV21-1|TRBJ2-1
CASSKGTAAEQFF
TGTGCCAGCAGCAAAGGGACAGCGGCTGAGCAGTTCTTC
>.|.|TRBV6-1|TRBJ1-2
CASSETRVIYGYTF
TGTGCCAGCAGTGAGACCCGGGTTATATATGGCTACACCTTC
>TRBD1|.|TRBV7-9|TRBJ2-5
CASSVGTGGAVGQETQYF
TGTGCCAGCAGCGTCGGAACAGGGGGCGCAGTGGGGCAAGAGACCCAGTACTTC